This T cell receptor beta chain was obtained from a study of human T cells and chemical hapten exposure. Study conclusions and caveats: No change in TCRs above 1 in 1000 frequency was produced by DPC sensitization.

MiXCR, run by TCRdb on the RACE reads, gives a single entry per CDR3 protein. The sample contains some 71,000 distinct CDR3 sequences, over 9% of which appear only once. Germline V CDR1 and CDR2: SEHNR, FQNEAQ (reference sequence). The V gene end was trimmed by 5 bases and the J gene end by 5 bases; junction bases not matched to a gene: 8. This CDR3 region has 16 residues. The sample holds many counts of this clonotype. Its antigen remains unidentified. Time point given: patch test 2, 6 weeks after DPC sensitization. Regarding treatment: therapeutic diphenylcyclopropenone sensitization with weekly scalp DPC.

The material was whole blood, obtained in connection with sensitization to the hapten diphenylcyclopropenone (DPC). This clonotype was obtained from a woman aged 50 to 60 with alopecia areata. Some clones in this sample may be carry-over from other donors' samples. The chain has TRBV7-9 and TRBJ2-3, with 12 bases lining up with TRBD2. CDR3 sequence: CASSLGLAGRGDTQYF. In nucleotides, the CDR3 is TGTGCCAGCAGCCTTGGACTAGCGGGAAGAGGAGATACGCAGTATTTT.